These 30 T cell receptor beta chains came from one sample sequenced in a study of cytomegalovirus exposure and HLA in healthy donors. It was with 60 Vbeta and 13 Jbeta primers that the PCR ran. The table came from immunoSEQ multiplex PCR; TCRdb's copy has only in-frame clones and leaves some out. The sample lists more than 130,000 clones, nearly 80% occurring once. The sequenced material came from PBMCs. These receptors were collected from a male donor in good health and CMV-seronegative.

The V call is TRBV30, the J call TRBJ1-1; D ambiguous. The CDR3 consists of 14 residues. Germline lookup yields CDR1 GTSNPN and CDR2 SVGIG (reference sequence). V lost 0 bases and J lost 2, with 10 bases in between. Here the CDR3 DNA reads TGTGCCTGGAGTGTGCAGTCCTTTAACACTGAAGCTTTCTTT. It encodes CAWSVQSFNTEAFF.

The chain couples TRBV6-5 to TRBJ1-3, with 7 bases that match TRBD1. The germline gives CDR1 MNHEY, CDR2 SVGAGI. The CDR3 consists of 16 residues. Germline trimming cut 2 bases from V and 3 bases from J; bases unmatched to any gene: 7. The CDR3 DNA reads TGTGCCAGCAGTTACACAGGGGCGACGGGTGGAAACACCATATATTTT. Amino acids: CASSYTGATGGNTIYF.

Written as DNA, the CDR3 is TGTGCCAGCAGTGAAGACAGGGACTACGAGCAGTACTTC. This codes for CASSEDRDYEQYF. The chain links TRBV2 to TRBJ2-7; maybe TRBD1 (6 bases). Germline CDR1 reads SNHLY; CDR2 reads FYNNEI. This CDR3 contains 13 residues. The ends were cut back, 1 base at V and 3 bases at J, with 7 bases in the middle. The full variable domain, rest sourced from reference TRBV2 and TRBJ2-7, is EPEVTQTPSHQVTQMGQEVILRCVPISNHLYFYWYRQILGQKVEFLVSFYNNEISEKSEIFDDQFSVERPDGSNFTLKIRSTKLEDSAMYFCASSEDRDYEQYFGPGTRLTVT.

This chain uses TRBV7-9 with TRBJ1-1; TRBD1 matches at 7 bases. The CDR3 has 14 residues. Germline V gene data show CDR1 as SEHNR and CDR2 as FQNEAQ (reference sequence). V gave up 5 bases and J gave up 3 bases; unmatched junction bases: 6. The CDR3 sequence is CASSATGRYTEAFF. CDR3 in DNA: TGTGCCAGCAGCGCGACAGGGAGGTACACTGAAGCTTTCTTT.

The rearrangement links TRBV15 to TRBJ2-3, with unresolved D. V dropped 6 bases and J dropped 2 bases, with 15 bases sitting between them. The germline V gene has CDR1 LNHNV and CDR2 YYDKDF (reference sequence). The CDR3 consists of 15 residues. The CDR3 nucleotides are TGTGCCACCAGTCTCAGCTCGGAGCCCACAGATACGCAGTATTTT. Encoded protein: CATSLSSEPTDTQYF.

The chain combines TRBV28 with TRBJ1-6; possible D gene TRBD1, 6 bases. Germline CDR1 MDHEN, CDR2 SYDVKM. This CDR3 is 14 amino acids long. Trimming removed 2 bases from V and 7 bases from J, with 9 bases in between. Here the CDR3 DNA reads TGTGCCAGCAGTTTACAGGGGAAGAATTCACCCCTCCACTTT. This sequence encodes CASSLQGKNSPLHF.

The chain recombines TRBV21-1 with TRBJ2-6; TRBD1 is the table's D call and was not checked against the DNA. TRBV21-1 is flagged as a pseudogene. The CDR3 runs 20 residues. In nucleotides, the CDR3 is TGTGCCAGCGGGGGACAGTCCCCCAATTCGCCCGCGTTTGGGGCCAACGTCCTGACTTTC. Amino acid sequence: CASGGQSPNSPAFGANVLTF.

The V gene is TRBV19, the J gene TRBJ1-2, with 7 nucleotides matching TRBD1. The V gene's germline CDR1 is LNHDA and CDR2 SQIVND (reference sequence). The CDR3 loop spans 15 amino acids. Unmatched junction bases numbered 8, after V lost 5 bases and J lost 2 bases. The CDR3 bases are TGTGCCAGTAGTCTGGGACAGACATGGAACTATGGCTACACCTTC. Amino acids: CASSLGQTWNYGYTF.

This clone turned up a few times. The chain is built from TRBV28 and TRBJ1-1, with a weak D call TRBD1 (6 bases). The length of the CDR3 is 15 residues. Germline V gene sequence: CDR1 MDHEN, CDR2 SYDVKM. V lost 7 bases to trimming and J lost 3 bases, with 18 bases between them. The CDR3 sequence: CASNSRVRGYTEAFF. DNA of the CDR3: TGTGCCAGCAATTCACGAGTCAGGGGATACACTGAAGCTTTCTTT.

The chain combines TRBV5-4 with TRBJ2-1; no clear D. V was trimmed by 3 bases and J by 8 bases, leaving 9 bases between them. CDR1 is SGHNT, CDR2 YYREEE, per germline (reference sequence). This CDR3 spans 12 amino acids. CDR3 DNA: TGTGCCAGCAGCTATAACAACGATGAGCAGTTCTTC. This sequence encodes CASSYNNDEQFF. Combining the CDR3 with reference TRBV5-4 and TRBJ2-1 gives the whole variable domain ETGVTQSPTHLIKTRGQQVTLRCSSQSGHNTVSWYQQALGQGPQFIFQYYREEENGRGNFPPRFSGLQFPNYSSELNVNALELDDSALYLCASSYNNDEQFFGPGTRLTVL.

The rearrangement joins TRBV29-1 to TRBJ2-7, with a possible D match to TRBD2 (6 bases). From germline, CDR1 is SQVTM and CDR2 ANQGSEA. With 3 bases removed from V and 2 bases from J, the gap between germline ends came to 14 bases. CDR3 length: 14 residues. The CDR3 protein is CSVDRGLTPYEQYF. DNA for the CDR3: TGCAGCGTTGATAGGGGACTGACGCCCTACGAGCAGTACTTC.

This clone was observed once. The rearrangement uses TRBV19 and TRBJ1-1, with TRBD1 matching 10 bases. The J segment lost 6 bases and the V segment lost 6 bases, leaving 10 bases of the junction unmatched. The germline V gene has CDR1 LNHDA and CDR2 SQIVND (reference sequence). The CDR3 sequence is 15 residues long. The CDR3 reads CASSPWDRGVPEAFF. The CDR3 nucleotides are TGTGCCAGTAGCCCCTGGGACAGGGGAGTCCCTGAAGCTTTCTTT.

The chain has TRBV20-1 and TRBJ1-2; D perhaps matches TRBD1 (6 bases). The CDR3 is made up of 10 amino acids. Germline V gives CDR1 DFQATT, CDR2 SNEGSKA (reference sequence). CDR3 in amino acids: CSLQGNGYTF. In DNA, the CDR3 is TGCAGCTTGCAGGGGAATGGCTACACCTTC.

The chain is built from TRBV7-6 and TRBJ1-5; no clear D gene. V was pared by 4 bases and J by 1 base, with 17 bases between. CDR3 length: 17 amino acids. Looked up from germline, CDR1 is SGHVS and CDR2 is FNYEAQ. The CDR3 bases are TGTGCCAGCAGCTCAACTTACGGGAGCTGGAGCAATCAGCCCCAGCATTTT. The encoded protein is CASSSTYGSWSNQPQHF.

With respect to this clone: At the DNA level, this CDR3 is encoded by other sequences in the same sample as well. The chain uses TRBV4-3 and TRBJ2-3; 10 positions match TRBD2. The V gene's germline CDR1 is LGHNA and CDR2 YSLEER. This CDR3 is 16 amino acids long. Trimming at V came to 0 bases and at J to 2 bases, leaving 2 bases not matched to a gene. The CDR3 sequence is CASSQDLAGATDTQYF. CDR3 nucleotide sequence: TGCGCCAGCAGCCAAGACCTAGCGGGGGCCACAGATACGCAGTATTTT.

The chain recombines TRBV30 with TRBJ1-3; D unresolved. V was trimmed by 0 bases and J by 3 bases, leaving 21 bases between them. Per the germline V gene, CDR1 is GTSNPN and CDR2 is SVGIG (reference sequence). This CDR3 is 18 amino acids long. The CDR3 here is CAWSVTGRGVGGGNTIYF. The CDR3 nucleotides read TGTGCCTGGAGTGTAACGGGTCGCGGAGTCGGAGGTGGAAACACCATATATTTT.

V is TRBV7-2 and J is TRBJ1-4; unclear D gene. CDR1 and CDR2 (germline): SGHTA, FQGNSA. The V end lost 1 base, the J end lost 0 bases, and 15 bases lay between the germline ends. CDR3 length: 18 residues. The CDR3 coding sequence is TGTGCCAGCAGCTTAGAAGTGGGCGGGTCTGCAACTAATGAAAAACTGTTTTTT. Protein product: CASSLEVGGSATNEKLFF.

The chain is built from TRBV4-2 and TRBJ2-3; D is unresolved. The germline gives CDR1 LGHNA, CDR2 YNFKEQ. V was trimmed by 0 bases and J by 0 bases, leaving 10 bases between them. This CDR3 region has 16 residues. The CDR3 bases are TGTGCCAGCAGCCAAGAGTACTACTCTAGCACAGATACGCAGTATTTT. This codes for CASSQEYYSSTDTQYF.

This clone was detected a few times. CDR3 sequence (DNA): TGCGCCAGCAGTAGAGCCCTCGATGGAAACACCATATATTTT. The encoded protein is CASSRALDGNTIYF. The rearrangement uses TRBV10-2 and TRBJ1-3; no reliable D call. Germline V gives CDR1 WSHSY, CDR2 SAAADI. This CDR3 is 14 amino acids long. The V end was cut by 5 bases, the J end by 3 bases, with 11 bases between.

The chain carries TRBV27 and TRBJ1-1; 7 bases are shared with TRBD1. J was trimmed by 6 bases and V by 1 base; bases with no gene match: 2. Germline V lookup: CDR1 MNHEY, CDR2 SMNVEV (reference sequence). The length of the CDR3 is 13 residues. Written as DNA, the CDR3 is TGTGCCAGCAGTTTATTGGGACAGCCTGAAGCTTTCTTT. This encodes CASSLLGQPEAFF.

The chain carries TRBV4-3 and TRBJ1-2; TRBD1 might be the D (5 bases). The ends were cut back, 1 base at V and 8 bases at J, with 11 bases in the middle. CDR1 and CDR2 (germline): LGHNA, YSLEER. This CDR3 spans 13 amino acids. CDR3 sequence: CASSQGGVGGYTF. The CDR3 nucleotides are TGCGCCAGCAGCCAAGGGGGGGTCGGGGGCTACACCTTC.

The chain links TRBV4-1 to TRBJ1-4; 9 nucleotides align to TRBD1. The CDR3 runs to 14 residues. Germline V CDR1 and CDR2: MGHRA, YSYEKL. J lost 13 bases, V lost 0 bases, and 6 bases had no gene match. The CDR3 bases are TGCGCCAGCAGCCAAGATAATACAGGGGGCGGACTGTTTTTT. Translation: CASSQDNTGGGLFF.

DNA of the CDR3: TGCGCCAGCAGCTCCCAAGGGGGGGGCTTAAACTGGGAGCTGTTTTTT. It yields the protein CASSSQGGGLNWELFF. The chain couples TRBV5-1 to TRBJ2-2, with a possible D match to TRBD2 (7 bases). This CDR3 region has 16 residues. Trimming stripped 3 bases from V and 9 bases from J, with 21 bases between. CDR1 is SGHRS and CDR2 is YFSETQ in the germline V gene.

The chain recombines TRBV7-3 with TRBJ2-3, with D perhaps TRBD2 (6 bases). V lost 2 bases and J lost 2, with 11 bases in between. The germline V gene has CDR1 SGHTA and CDR2 FQGTGA. The CDR3 runs to 15 residues. CDR3 nucleotide sequence: TGTGCCAGCAGCTTAGGGGGAGGTCACACAGATACGCAGTATTTT. It codes for CASSLGGGHTDTQYF.

This chain links TRBV2 with TRBJ2-1; possibly TRBD1 for D (5 bases). The CDR3 contains 16 residues. Looked up from germline, CDR1 is SNHLY and CDR2 is FYNNEI. Trimming removed 7 bases at V and 4 bases at J, with 20 bases between. The CDR3 nucleotides read TGTGCCAGCACCTCGTTGGGGCAGGGTAAATACAATGAGCAGTTCTTC. Translated, it gives CASTSLGQGKYNEQFF.

The chain employs TRBV30 and TRBJ2-2; D might be TRBD1 (5 bases). Germline V lookup: CDR1 GTSNPN, CDR2 SVGIG (reference sequence). The CDR3 covers 14 residues. The germline V and J ends were trimmed by 1 base and 1 base, with 7 bases remaining between them. DNA of the CDR3: TGTGCCTGGAGTGCTGACAGGAACACCGGGGAGCTGTTTTTT. It specifies CAWSADRNTGELFF.

The chain has TRBV28 and TRBJ1-5; 9 positions match TRBD1. CDR3 length: 15 residues. Germline CDR1 and CDR2: MDHEN and SYDVKM. V lost 2 bases and J lost 4; bases outside the gene matches: 3. CDR3 DNA: TGTGCCAGCAGTTTAACGGGGACAGGGAATCAGCCCCAGCATTTT. The encoded protein is CASSLTGTGNQPQHF.

This clone was counted a few times. Written as DNA, the CDR3 is TGTGCCAGCAGTTTGGGCAGGGGGATTGGTGGCTACACCTTC. Translation gives CASSLGRGIGGYTF. This rearrangement joins TRBV27 to TRBJ1-2; 7 nucleotides align to TRBD1. CDR1 and CDR2 from the germline V gene are MNHEY and SMNVEV (reference sequence). V was clipped by 3 bases and J by 7 bases; unmatched bases: 8. This CDR3 contains 14 residues.

The chain links TRBV4-3 to TRBJ1-3; no reliable D call. This CDR3 region has 17 residues. V lost 4 bases to trimming and J lost 0 bases, with 16 bases between them. Germline V gene data show CDR1 as LGHNA and CDR2 as YSLEER. The CDR3 DNA reads as TGCGCCAGCAGCCCGAGGAGGGAAGGAGGCTCTGGAAACACCATATATTTT. Its translation is CASSPRREGGSGNTIYF.

V is TRBV13 and J is TRBJ1-1; tentatively, D is TRBD1 (5 bases). The CDR3 contains 12 residues. The germline V gene has CDR1 PRHDT and CDR2 FYEKMQ (reference sequence). Trimming shortened V by 6 bases and J by 4 bases, and 9 bases separated the two germline ends. The CDR3 coding sequence is TGTGCCAGCAGGCAGGGTTTCACTGAAGCTTTCTTT. As protein: CASRQGFTEAFF.